One and the same sample provided the 2 T cell receptor beta chains below, sequenced in a study of shared clonotypes between healthy human individuals. CD8 cells regarded as naive lacked CD45RO, were positively chosen for CCR7, and omitted terminally differentiated effector memory CD45RA+ cells. The data were produced by immunoSEQ multiplex PCR, yet TCRdb's version contains in-frame clones alone and is incomplete. This table has roughly 2.1 million clones, approximately 94% appearing once. The material sequenced was naive CD8+ T cells from PBMCs. These receptors were taken from a man younger than 30 in good health. Some clones in this sample may be carry-over from other donors' samples.

J is TRBJ2-7 and V is TRBV15; 11 bases align to TRBD2. The CDR3 is 14 amino acids. With V trimmed by 3 bases and J by 7 bases, 5 bases remained unmatched. Germline CDR1 reads LNHNV; CDR2 reads YYDKDF (reference sequence). CDR3 region: CATSSSGRAREQYF. DNA of the CDR3: TGTGCCACCAGCAGTAGCGGGAGGGCTAGGGAGCAGTACTTC. Based on the CDR3 plus reference TRBV15 and TRBJ2-7, the full variable domain is DAMVIQNPRYQVTQFGKPVTLSCSQTLNHNVMYWYQQKSSQAPKLLFHYYDKDFNNEADTPDNFQSRRPNTSFCFLDIRSPGLGDTAMYLCATSSSGRAREQYFGPGTRLTVT.

The J gene is TRBJ2-1, the V gene TRBV5-3; no definite D call. TRBV5-3 is identified as an open reading frame with a role that is uncertain. CDR3 length: 14 residues. V lost 8 bases, J lost 9 bases, and 21 bases lay in between. CDR3 region: CASSHPWSGVEQFF. The CDR3 DNA reads as TGTGCCAGCAGCCACCCATGGTCCGGTGTTGAGCAGTTCTTC.